The sequence of this TCR beta chain was determined in a study of cytomegalovirus exposure and HLA in healthy donors. The PCR had 60 Vbeta and 13 Jbeta primers. Original analysis: Later, an analysis found around 77 million unique TCR beta chains, and roughly 10 million of these were shared. Profiled with immunoSEQ multiplex PCR; TCRdb holds only in-frame clones, not every one. V and J calls plus clone size are reproduced from that table; the DNA served to infer D and trimming. The sample records fewer than 200,000 clones, approximately 80% being singletons. Regarding this clone: Its antigen remains unknown.

This CDR3 region has 16 residues. V lost 7 bases and J lost 3; bases outside the gene matches: 10. Germline CDR1 and CDR2: MNHNY and SVGAGI (reference sequence). Points from the study as a whole: Reports indicated that the classifier achieved high specificity and sensitivity in diagnosing cytomegalovirus status. Some TCR beta chains (over 150 of them) were listed as cytomegalovirus-associated. Earlier analysis found most TCR beta V segments productive about 90% or about 30% of the time.

The receptor was isolated from a man between 40 and 49 years old in good health and CMV-seronegative. The sample was PBMCs. The V and J genes are TRBV6-6 and TRBJ2-2; 8 bases match TRBD2. The CDR3 spells CASTSTGGDHTGELFF. The CDR3 DNA reads TGTGCCAGCACCTCTACCGGGGGGGACCACACCGGGGAGCTGTTTTTT.